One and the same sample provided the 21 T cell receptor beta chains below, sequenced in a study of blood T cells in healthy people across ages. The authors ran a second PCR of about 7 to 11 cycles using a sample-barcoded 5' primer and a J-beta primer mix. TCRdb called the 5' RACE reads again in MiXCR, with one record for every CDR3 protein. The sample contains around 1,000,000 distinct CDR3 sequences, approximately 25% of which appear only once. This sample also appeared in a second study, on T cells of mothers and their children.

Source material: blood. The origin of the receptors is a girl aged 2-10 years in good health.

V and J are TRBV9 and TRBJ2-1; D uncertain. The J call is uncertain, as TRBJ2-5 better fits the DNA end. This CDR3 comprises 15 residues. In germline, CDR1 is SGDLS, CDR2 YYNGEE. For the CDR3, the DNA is TGTGCCAGCAGCGTAACCCTAAGACCCGAAGAGACCCAGTACTTC. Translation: CASSVTLRPEETQYF.

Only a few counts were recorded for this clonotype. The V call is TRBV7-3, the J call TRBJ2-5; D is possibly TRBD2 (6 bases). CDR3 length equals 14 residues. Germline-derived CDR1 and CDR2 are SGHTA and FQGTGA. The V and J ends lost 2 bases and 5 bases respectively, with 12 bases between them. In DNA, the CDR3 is TGTGCCAGCAGCTTATGGGGGGTAGAGGAGACCCAGTACTTC. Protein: CASSLWGVEETQYF.

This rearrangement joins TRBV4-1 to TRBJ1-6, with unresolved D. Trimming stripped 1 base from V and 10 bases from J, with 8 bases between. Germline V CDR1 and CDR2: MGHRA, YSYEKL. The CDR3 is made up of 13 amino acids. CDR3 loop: CASSQVKWSPLHF. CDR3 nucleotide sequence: TGCGCCAGCAGCCAAGTTAAATGGTCACCCCTCCACTTT.

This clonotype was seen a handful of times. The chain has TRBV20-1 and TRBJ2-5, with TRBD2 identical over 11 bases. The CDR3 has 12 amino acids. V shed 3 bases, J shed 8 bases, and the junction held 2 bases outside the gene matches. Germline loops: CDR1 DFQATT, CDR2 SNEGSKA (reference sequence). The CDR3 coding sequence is TGCAGTGCTAGTACTAGCGGGAGCACCCAGTACTTC. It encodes CSASTSGSTQYF.

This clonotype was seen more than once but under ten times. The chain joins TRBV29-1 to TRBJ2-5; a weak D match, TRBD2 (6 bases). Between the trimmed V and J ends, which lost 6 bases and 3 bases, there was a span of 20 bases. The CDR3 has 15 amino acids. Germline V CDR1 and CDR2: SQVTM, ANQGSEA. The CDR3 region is CSVRPGLSREETQYF. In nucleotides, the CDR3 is TGCAGCGTGAGGCCGGGACTTTCGCGCGAAGAGACCCAGTACTTC.

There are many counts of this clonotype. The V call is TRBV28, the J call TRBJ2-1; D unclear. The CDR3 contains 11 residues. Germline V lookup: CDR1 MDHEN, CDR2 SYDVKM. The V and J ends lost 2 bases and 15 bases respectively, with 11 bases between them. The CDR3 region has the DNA TGTGCCAGCAGTTTACGCCAACGGCCGTTCTTC. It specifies CASSLRQRPFF.

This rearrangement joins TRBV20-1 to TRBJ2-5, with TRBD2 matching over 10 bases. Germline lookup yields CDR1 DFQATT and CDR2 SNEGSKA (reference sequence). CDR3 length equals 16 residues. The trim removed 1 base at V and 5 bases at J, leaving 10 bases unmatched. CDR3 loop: CSARATSGGAWETQYF. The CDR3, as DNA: TGCAGTGCTAGAGCGACCAGCGGGGGGGCGTGGGAGACCCAGTACTTC.

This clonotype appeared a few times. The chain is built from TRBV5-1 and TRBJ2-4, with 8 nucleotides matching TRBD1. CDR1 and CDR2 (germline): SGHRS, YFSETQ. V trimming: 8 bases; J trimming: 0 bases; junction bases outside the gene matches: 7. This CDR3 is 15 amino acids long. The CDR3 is CASRGQGGAKNIQYF. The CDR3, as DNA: TGCGCCAGTCGCGGACAGGGAGGAGCCAAAAACATTCAGTACTTC.

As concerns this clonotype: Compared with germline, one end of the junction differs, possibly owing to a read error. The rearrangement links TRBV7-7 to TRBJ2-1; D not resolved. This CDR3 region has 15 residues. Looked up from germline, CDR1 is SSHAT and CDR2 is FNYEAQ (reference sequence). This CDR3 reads CASSQTSDPFNEQFF. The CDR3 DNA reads TGTGCTAGCAGCCAGACGTCGGATCCCTTCAATGAGCAGTTCTTC.

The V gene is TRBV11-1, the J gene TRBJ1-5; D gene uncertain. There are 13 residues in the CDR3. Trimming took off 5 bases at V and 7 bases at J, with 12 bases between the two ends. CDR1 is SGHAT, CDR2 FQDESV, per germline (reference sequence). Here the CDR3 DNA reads TGTGCCAGCAGCCCCCGACCGGGCCAGCCCCAGCATTTT. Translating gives CASSPRPGQPQHF.

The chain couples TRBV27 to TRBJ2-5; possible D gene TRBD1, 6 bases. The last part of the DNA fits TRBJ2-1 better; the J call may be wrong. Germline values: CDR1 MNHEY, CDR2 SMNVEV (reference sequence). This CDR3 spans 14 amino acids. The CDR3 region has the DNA TGTGCCAGCAGTTTATCGGCAGGGGACAATGAGCAGTTCTTC. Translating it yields CASSLSAGDNEQFF.

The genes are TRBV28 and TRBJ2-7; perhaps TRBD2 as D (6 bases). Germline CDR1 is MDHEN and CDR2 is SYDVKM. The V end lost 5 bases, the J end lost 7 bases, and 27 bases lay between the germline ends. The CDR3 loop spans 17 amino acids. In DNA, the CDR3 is TGTGCCAGCAGTCTCCTACTCGATCGGGGGAAAGACGAGGAGCAGTACTTC. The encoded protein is CASSLLLDRGKDEEQYF.

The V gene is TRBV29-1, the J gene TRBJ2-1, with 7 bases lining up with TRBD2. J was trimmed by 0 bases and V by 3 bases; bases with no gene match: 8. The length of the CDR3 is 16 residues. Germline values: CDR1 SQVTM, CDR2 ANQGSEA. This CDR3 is CSVEGSGMSSYNEQFF. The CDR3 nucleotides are TGCAGCGTTGAGGGGAGCGGGATGAGCTCCTACAATGAGCAGTTCTTC.

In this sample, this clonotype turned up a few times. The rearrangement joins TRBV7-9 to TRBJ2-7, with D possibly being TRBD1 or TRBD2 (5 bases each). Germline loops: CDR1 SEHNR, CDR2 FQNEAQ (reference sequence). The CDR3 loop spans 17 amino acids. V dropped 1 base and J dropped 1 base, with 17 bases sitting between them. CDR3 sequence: CASSLEVTGTISYEQYF. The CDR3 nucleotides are TGTGCCAGCAGCTTAGAGGTAACCGGGACGATTTCCTACGAGCAGTACTTC. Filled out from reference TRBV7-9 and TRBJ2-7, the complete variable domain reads DTGVSQNPRHKITKRGQNVTFRCDPISEHNRLYWYRQTLGQGPEFLTYFQNEAQLEKSRLLSDRFSAERPKGSFSTLEIQRTEQGDSAMYLCASSLEVTGTISYEQYFGPGTRLTVT.

The CDR3 region has the DNA TGCAGTGCTAGATTCACGACTGGGAACACTGAAGCTTTCTTT. Translating it yields CSARFTTGNTEAFF. The chain has TRBV20-1 and TRBJ1-1; D is ambiguous. Trimming took off 2 bases at V and 1 base at J, with 11 bases between the two ends. CDR3 length equals 14 residues. Germline V lookup: CDR1 DFQATT, CDR2 SNEGSKA (reference sequence).

The DNA for the CDR3 is TGCAGCGCTGCCCCTGACGGAGGGGTCTACGAGCAGTACTTC. It specifies CSAAPDGGVYEQYF. The gene calls are TRBV29-1 and TRBJ2-7, with D possibly being TRBD2 (6 bases). The germline V gene has CDR1 SQVTM and CDR2 ANQGSEA. CDR3 length: 14 residues. Trimming shortened V by 7 bases and J by 3 bases, and 19 bases separated the two germline ends.

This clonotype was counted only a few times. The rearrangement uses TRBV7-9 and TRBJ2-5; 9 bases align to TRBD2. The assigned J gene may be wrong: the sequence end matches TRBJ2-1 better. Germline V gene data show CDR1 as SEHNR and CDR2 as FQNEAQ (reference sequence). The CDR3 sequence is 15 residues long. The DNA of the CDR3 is TGTGCCAGCAGCTTTAGGACTAGCGAATACAATGAGCAGTTCTTC. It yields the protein CASSFRTSEYNEQFF.

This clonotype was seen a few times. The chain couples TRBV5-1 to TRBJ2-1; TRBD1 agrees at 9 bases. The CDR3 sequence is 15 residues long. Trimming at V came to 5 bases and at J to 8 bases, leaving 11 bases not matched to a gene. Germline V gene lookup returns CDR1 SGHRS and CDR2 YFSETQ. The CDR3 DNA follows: TGCGCCAGCAGTGGACAGGGGTCGGATAGAGATGAGCAGTTCTTC. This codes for CASSGQGSDRDEQFF.

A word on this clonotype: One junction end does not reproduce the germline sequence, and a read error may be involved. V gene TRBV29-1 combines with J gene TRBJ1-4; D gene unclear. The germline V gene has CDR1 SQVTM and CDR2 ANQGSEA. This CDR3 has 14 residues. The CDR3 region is CGAEKRDLPERLFF. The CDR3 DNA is TGCGGCGCCGAGAAGAGGGATCTCCCGGAAAGACTGTTTTTT.

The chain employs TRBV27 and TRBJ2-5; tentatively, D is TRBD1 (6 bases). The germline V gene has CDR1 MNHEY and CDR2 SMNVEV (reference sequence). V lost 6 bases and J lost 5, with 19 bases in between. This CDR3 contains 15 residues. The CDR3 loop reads CASRKEQGRGETQYF. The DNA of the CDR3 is TGTGCCAGCAGGAAAGAACAGGGTAGGGGGGAGACCCAGTACTTC.

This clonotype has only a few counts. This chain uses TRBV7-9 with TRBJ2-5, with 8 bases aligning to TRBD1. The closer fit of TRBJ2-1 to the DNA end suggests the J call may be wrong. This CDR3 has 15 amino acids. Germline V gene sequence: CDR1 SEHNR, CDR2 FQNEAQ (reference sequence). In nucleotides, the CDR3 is TGTGCCAGCAGCGACCGGGACAGGTCATACAATGAGCAGTTCTTC. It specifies CASSDRDRSYNEQFF.